The sequence of this TCR beta chain was determined in a study of sequential checkpoint blockade in melanoma. Overall study: Randomization was 1:1 between first-line nivolumab→ipilimumab and ipilimumab→nivolumab. Maintenance nivolumab came after either treatment sequence.

Treatment specified: randomized to nivolumab then ipilimumab (arm A) or the reverse (arm B). None of the patients previously received DNA-damaging chemotherapy. Sorted cells were live CD3+CD8+, lacking CD19 and CD56, from PBMCs. Germline V gene lookup returns CDR1 MNHEY and CDR2 SMNVEV (reference sequence). V shed 6 bases and J shed 2 bases, with 10 bases lying between them. CDR3 length: 13 amino acids. Sequenced by immunoSEQ multiplex PCR; TCRdb stores in-frame clones only, minus some. Of 13,000 or so clones in the sample, almost 85% were seen once. This chain uses TRBV27 with TRBJ2-5; no clear D. Sample: CD8+ T cells sorted from blood (inferred from file names), taken from a patient given nivolumab and ipilimumab in sequence. The clonotype was recovered from a human donor with melanoma. This CDR3 is CASSFIGQETQYF. CDR3 coding DNA: TGTGCCAGCAGCTTCATCGGGCAAGAGACCCAGTACTTC.